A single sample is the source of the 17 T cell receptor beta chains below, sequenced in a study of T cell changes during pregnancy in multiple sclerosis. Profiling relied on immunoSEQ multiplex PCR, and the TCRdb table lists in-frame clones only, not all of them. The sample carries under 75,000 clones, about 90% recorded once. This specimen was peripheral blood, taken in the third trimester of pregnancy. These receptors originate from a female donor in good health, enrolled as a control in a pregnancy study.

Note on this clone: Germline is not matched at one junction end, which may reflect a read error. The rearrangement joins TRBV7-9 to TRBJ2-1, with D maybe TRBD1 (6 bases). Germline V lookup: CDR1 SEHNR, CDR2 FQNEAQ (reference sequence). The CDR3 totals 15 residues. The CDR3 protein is CAGSFRDKVYNEQFF. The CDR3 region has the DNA TGTGCCGGCAGCTTTCGGGACAAGGTCTACAATGAGCAGTTCTTC.

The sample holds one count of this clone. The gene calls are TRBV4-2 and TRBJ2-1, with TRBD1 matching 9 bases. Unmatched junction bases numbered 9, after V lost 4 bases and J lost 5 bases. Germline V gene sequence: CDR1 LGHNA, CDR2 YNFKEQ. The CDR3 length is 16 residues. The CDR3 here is CASSLTGTGFDNEQFF. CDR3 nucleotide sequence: TGTGCCAGCAGCCTCACCGGGACAGGGTTCGACAATGAGCAGTTCTTC.

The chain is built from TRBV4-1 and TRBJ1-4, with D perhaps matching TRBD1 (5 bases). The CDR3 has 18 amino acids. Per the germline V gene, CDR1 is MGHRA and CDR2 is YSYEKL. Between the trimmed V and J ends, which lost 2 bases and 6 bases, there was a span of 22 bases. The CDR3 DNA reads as TGCGCCAGCAGCCAATTCGTGATGGGCGGGGACCGATATGAAAAACTGTTTTTT. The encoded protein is CASSQFVMGGDRYEKLFF.

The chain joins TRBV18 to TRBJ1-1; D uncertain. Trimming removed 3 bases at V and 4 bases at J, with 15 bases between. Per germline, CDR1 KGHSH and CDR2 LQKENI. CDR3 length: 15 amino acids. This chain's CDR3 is CASSPSKDGVTEAFF. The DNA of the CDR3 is TGTGCCAGCTCACCCTCCAAAGACGGGGTCACTGAAGCTTTCTTT.

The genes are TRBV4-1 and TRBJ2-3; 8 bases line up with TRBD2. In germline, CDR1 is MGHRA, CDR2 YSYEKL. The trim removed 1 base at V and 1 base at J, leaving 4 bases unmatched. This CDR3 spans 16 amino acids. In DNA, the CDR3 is TGCGCCAGCAGCCAAGGAGCGGGGGTCCGCACAGATACGCAGTATTTT. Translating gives CASSQGAGVRTDTQYF.

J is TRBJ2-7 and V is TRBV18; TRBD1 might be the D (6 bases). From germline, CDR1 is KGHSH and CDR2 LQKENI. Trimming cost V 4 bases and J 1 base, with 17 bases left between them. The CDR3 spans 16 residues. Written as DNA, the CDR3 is TGTGCCAGCTCACGACTCGGACAGAATCCGTCCTACGAGCAGTACTTC. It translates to CASSRLGQNPSYEQYF.

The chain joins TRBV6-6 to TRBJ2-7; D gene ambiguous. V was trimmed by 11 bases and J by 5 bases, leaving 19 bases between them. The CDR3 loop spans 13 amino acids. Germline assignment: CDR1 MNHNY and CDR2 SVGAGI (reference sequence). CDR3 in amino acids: CAHQESSGHEQYF. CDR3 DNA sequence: TGTGCCCACCAGGAATCCTCAGGTCACGAGCAGTACTTC.

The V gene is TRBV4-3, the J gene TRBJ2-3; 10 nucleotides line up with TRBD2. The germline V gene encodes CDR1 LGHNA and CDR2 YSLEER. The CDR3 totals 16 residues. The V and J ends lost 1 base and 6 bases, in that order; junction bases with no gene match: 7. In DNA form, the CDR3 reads TGCGCCAGCAGCCAAGTCGCTAGCGGGGGCCCCGATACGCAGTATTTT. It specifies CASSQVASGGPDTQYF.

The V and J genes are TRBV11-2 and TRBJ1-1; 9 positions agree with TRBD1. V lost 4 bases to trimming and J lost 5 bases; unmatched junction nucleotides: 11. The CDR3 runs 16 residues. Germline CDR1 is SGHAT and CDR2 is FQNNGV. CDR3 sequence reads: CASSSTRTGAKTEAFF. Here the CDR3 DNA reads TGTGCCAGCAGCTCCACGAGGACAGGGGCTAAAACTGAAGCTTTCTTT.

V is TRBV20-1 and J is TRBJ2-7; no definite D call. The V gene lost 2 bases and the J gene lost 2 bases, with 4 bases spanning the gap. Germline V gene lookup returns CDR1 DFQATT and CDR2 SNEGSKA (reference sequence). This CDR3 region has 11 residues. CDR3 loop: CSARQTYEQYF. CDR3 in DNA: TGCAGTGCTAGACAGACCTACGAGCAGTACTTC.

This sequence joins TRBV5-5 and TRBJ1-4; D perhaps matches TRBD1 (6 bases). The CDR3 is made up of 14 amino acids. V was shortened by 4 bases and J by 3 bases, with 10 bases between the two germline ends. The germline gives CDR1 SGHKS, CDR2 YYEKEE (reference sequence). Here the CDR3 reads CASSPQGSNEKLFF. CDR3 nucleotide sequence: TGTGCCAGCAGCCCACAGGGCTCTAATGAAAAACTGTTTTTT.

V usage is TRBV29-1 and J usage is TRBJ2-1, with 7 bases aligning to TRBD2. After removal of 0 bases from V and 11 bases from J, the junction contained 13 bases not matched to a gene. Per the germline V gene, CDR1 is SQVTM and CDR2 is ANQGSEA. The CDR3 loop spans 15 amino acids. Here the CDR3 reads CSVEERGTLQEKQFF. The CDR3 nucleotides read TGCAGCGTTGAAGAGCGGGGGACCCTCCAGGAAAAGCAGTTCTTC.

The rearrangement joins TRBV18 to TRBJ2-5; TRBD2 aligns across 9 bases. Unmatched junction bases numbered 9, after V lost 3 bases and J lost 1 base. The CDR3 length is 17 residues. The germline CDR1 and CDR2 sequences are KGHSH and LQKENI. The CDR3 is CASSPPALAGTQETQYF. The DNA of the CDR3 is TGTGCCAGCTCACCTCCTGCGCTAGCGGGGACCCAAGAGACCCAGTACTTC. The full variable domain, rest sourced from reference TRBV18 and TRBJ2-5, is NAGVMQNPRHLVRRRGQEARLRCSPMKGHSHVYWYRQLPEEGLKFMVYLQKENIIDESGMPKERFSAEFPKEGPSILRIQQVVRGDSAAYFCASSPPALAGTQETQYFGPGTRLLVL.

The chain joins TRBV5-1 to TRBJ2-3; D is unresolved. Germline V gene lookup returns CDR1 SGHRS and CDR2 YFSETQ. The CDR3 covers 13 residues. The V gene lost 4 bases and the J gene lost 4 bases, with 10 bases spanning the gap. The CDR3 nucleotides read TGCGCCAGCAGCACGGAGAAGCCAGATACGCAGTATTTT. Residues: CASSTEKPDTQYF.

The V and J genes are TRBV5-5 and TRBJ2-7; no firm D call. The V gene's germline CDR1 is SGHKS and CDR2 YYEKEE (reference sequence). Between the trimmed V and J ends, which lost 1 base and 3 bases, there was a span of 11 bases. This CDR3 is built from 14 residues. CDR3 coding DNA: TGTGCCAGCAGCTTGAGCTCAGGCAACTACGAGCAGTACTTC. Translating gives CASSLSSGNYEQYF.

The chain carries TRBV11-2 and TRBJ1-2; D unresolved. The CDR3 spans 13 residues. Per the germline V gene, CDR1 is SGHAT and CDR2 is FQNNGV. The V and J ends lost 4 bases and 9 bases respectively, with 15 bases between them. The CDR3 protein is CASSSPRLFRYTF. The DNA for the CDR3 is TGTGCCAGCAGCTCGCCCAGGCTCTTCCGCTACACCTTC.

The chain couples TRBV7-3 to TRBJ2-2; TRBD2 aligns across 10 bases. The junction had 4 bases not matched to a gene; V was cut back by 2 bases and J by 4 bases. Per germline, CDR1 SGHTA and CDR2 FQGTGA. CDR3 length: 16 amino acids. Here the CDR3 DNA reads TGTGCCAGCAGCTTAGAAGCGGGGGGGCGCACCGGGGAGCTGTTTTTT. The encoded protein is CASSLEAGGRTGELFF.